This T cell receptor beta chain derives from a study of T cell responses to AZD1222 COVID-19 vaccine. Study-wide findings and caveats: Vaccine-related CD4 TCRs covered spike, predominating at 160-218 and 743-854.

V was clipped by 0 bases and J by 4 bases; unmatched bases: 11. The germline V gene has CDR1 MGHRA and CDR2 YSYEKL. CDR3 length equals 18 residues. In the case of this clone: As yet, its antigen is unknown.

This table comes from immunoSEQ multiplex PCR, and its TCRdb copy is limited to in-frame clones, with some not included. The sample includes 150,000 to 200,000 clones, more than 80% of them seen just once. This TCR derives from an adult in good health. This rearrangement joins TRBV4-1 to TRBJ2-3; the match to TRBD2 covers 9 bases. The material was peripheral blood, obtained on day 0 of AZD1222 vaccination. CDR3 DNA sequence: TGCGCCAGCAGCCAAGATCCGGTCGGTAGCGGGAGTTCAGATACGCAGTATTTT. Its protein product is CASSQDPVGSGSSDTQYF.